The rows below give T cell receptor beta chains drawn from one sample of a study of CD8 T cells in ankylosing spondylitis. TCRdb processed the 5' RACE reads anew with MiXCR; each CDR3 protein has one entry. The sample consists of 250,000 to 350,000 distinct CDR3 sequences, around 18% of them appearing once. The sample taken for sequencing was blood, either unsorted or a sorted T cell fraction (not recorded which). These receptor sequences come from a male donor with ankylosing spondylitis or in good health (not recorded which). Both conserved end residues are part of each CDR3. D genes are given only for firm matches. Only part of the rows carry a size: once, few, many, or a class if the clone is expanded.

CDR3 DNA,CDR3 protein,J gene,D gene,clone size,V gene
TGTGCCAGCAGCCCTGGGACAGACACCGGGGAGCTGTTTTTT,CASSPGTDTGELFF,TRBJ2-2,TRBD1,NA,TRBV6-4
TGTGCCAGCAGCTTCAGACTAGCGGGGGGCACAGATACGCAGTATTTT,CASSFRLAGGTDTQYF,TRBJ2-3,TRBD2,few,TRBV7-3
TGCGCCAGCAGCTTGGCCGCTGAATATGGCTACACCTTC,CASSLAAEYGYTF,TRBJ1-2,NA,many,TRBV5-1
TGTGCCAGCAGCTTAGGGGCTAGCGGATACAATGAGCAGTTCTTC,CASSLGASGYNEQFF,TRBJ2-1,TRBD2,few,TRBV7-8
TGTGCCAGCAGCCTCGGGGCCCCCTCCGTCCTTTACAATGAGCAGTTCTTC,CASSLGAPSVLYNEQFF,TRBJ2-1,NA,NA,TRBV7-6
TGTGCCATCAGTGTGACTAACAAAGAGACCCAGTACTTC,CAISVTNKETQYF,TRBJ2-5,NA,few,TRBV10-3
TGTGCCAGCAGTGGTGGACACCCATATAATTCACCCCTCCACTTT,CASSGGHPYNSPLHF,TRBJ1-6,NA,few,TRBV2
TGCAGTGCCAAGACAGAGTACAAAAACATTCAGTACTTC,CSAKTEYKNIQYF,TRBJ2-4,NA,NA,TRBV20-1
TGCGCCAGCAGCCGGGACAGCGATAATGAAAAACTGTTTTTT,CASSRDSDNEKLFF,TRBJ1-4,TRBD1,many,TRBV5-1
TGTGCCAGCTCCCATCACAGCGGACAGGGAAATCAGCCCCAGCATTTT,CASSHHSGQGNQPQHF,TRBJ1-5,TRBD1,few,TRBV12-3/TRBV12-4
TGCAGTGCTAGATGGGACTACCGGAACACCGGGGAGCTGTTTTTT,CSARWDYRNTGELFF,TRBJ2-2,TRBD2,many,TRBV20-1
TGTGCCAGCAGCTTGGTGGGGCGGGGGACCACAGATACGCAGTATTTT,CASSLVGRGTTDTQYF,TRBJ2-3,TRBD2,NA,TRBV5-5
TGTGCTAGCAGCTCAACTGGGGCCGGGGAGCTGTTTTTT,CASSSTGAGELFF,TRBJ2-2,NA,few,TRBV7-7
TGTGCCAGCAATCGAGGCGGTAACTACAATGAGCAGTTCTTC,CASNRGGNYNEQFF,TRBJ2-1,NA,NA,TRBV27
TGTGCCAGCAGTTTAGCGCGGGGGTGGAGTCCCGGGGAGCTGTTTTTT,CASSLARGWSPGELFF,TRBJ2-2,TRBD2,few,TRBV12-3/TRBV12-4
TGTGCCACCAGTCTCCGCCAGACCGGGGAGCTGTTTTTT,CATSLRQTGELFF,TRBJ2-2,NA,many,TRBV24-1
TGTGCCATCAGTTCAACCGGGACTAGCGGGAGATTGCCTACAGATACGCAGTATTTT,CAISSTGTSGRLPTDTQYF,TRBJ2-3,TRBD2,NA,TRBV10-3
TGTGCCAGCAGCGTAGCTACGCCGGGAACTGGGGCCAACGTCCTGACTTTC,CASSVATPGTGANVLTF,TRBJ2-6,NA,NA,TRBV9
TGTGCCAGCACCAGAGACGGGGGAGCGGCCCCCTCGGGGGAGCTGTTTTTT,CASTRDGGAAPSGELFF,TRBJ2-2,NA,few,TRBV12-3/TRBV12-4
TGTGCCAGCAGCCAAGCGTCGTACAATGAGCAGTTCTTC,CASSQASYNEQFF,TRBJ2-1,NA,NA,TRBV3-1
TGCAGCGTGGACGAACGTCTAGTAGGCAAAAACATTCAGTACTTC,CSVDERLVGKNIQYF,TRBJ2-4,NA,many,TRBV29-1
TGTGCCAGCCAAGGGGGGGGGACATTTGCAACTAATGAAAAACTGTTTTTT,CASQGGGTFATNEKLFF,TRBJ1-4,NA,once,TRBV12-3/TRBV12-4
TGTGCCAGCTCGGACACCAGTTGGACCGGGGAGCTGTTTTTT,CASSDTSWTGELFF,TRBJ2-2,NA,few,TRBV4-2
TGTGCCAGCAGCGGGACCGTAGCGGGAGGCCTTCACAATGAGCAGTTCTTC,CASSGTVAGGLHNEQFF,TRBJ2-1,TRBD2,NA,TRBV9
TGTGCCAGCAGACGGAGCGGAACAGATACGCAGTATTTT,CASRRSGTDTQYF,TRBJ2-3,NA,NA,TRBV28
TGTGCCAGCAGCTTAGGTGGGAGCCGAGCAGATACGCAGTATTTT,CASSLGGSRADTQYF,TRBJ2-3,NA,few,TRBV7-3
TGCAGTGCAGAGAAGGACAGGGCGAATTCACCCCTCCACTTT,CSAEKDRANSPLHF,TRBJ1-6,TRBD1,few,TRBV20-1